A single sample is the source of the 9 T cell receptor beta chains below, sequenced in a study of cytomegalovirus exposure and HLA in healthy donors. The PCR employed 60 Vbeta primers together with 13 Jbeta primers. Method: immunoSEQ multiplex PCR; TCRdb's copy keeps in-frame clones and lacks some. The table records approximately 110,000 clones, roughly 70% of them present only once. The sample comprised PBMCs. The receptors come from a man aged 18 to 30 in good health and CMV-seropositive.

The gene calls are TRBV7-9 and TRBJ2-3, with D perhaps matching TRBD1 (5 bases). Germline loops: CDR1 SEHNR, CDR2 FQNEAQ (reference sequence). V lost 0 bases and J lost 0, with 7 bases in between. CDR3 size: 15 residues. CDR3 protein: CASSLAGASTDTQYF. The CDR3, as DNA: TGTGCCAGCAGCTTAGCAGGGGCTAGCACAGATACGCAGTATTTT.

The chain carries TRBV20-1 and TRBJ1-4; 8 bases align to TRBD1. In germline, CDR1 is DFQATT, CDR2 SNEGSKA (reference sequence). With 7 bases clipped from V and 8 bases from J, the junction kept 3 bases outside the gene matches. The CDR3 contains 11 residues. The CDR3 spells CSGQGAEKLFF. CDR3 DNA sequence: TGCAGTGGGCAGGGGGCGGAAAAACTGTTTTTT.

The rearrangement joins TRBV5-4 to TRBJ2-2; 10 nucleotides align to TRBD1. The V gene end was trimmed by 0 bases and the J gene end by 5 bases; junction bases not matched to a gene: 4. The CDR3 is made up of 16 amino acids. The germline V gene has CDR1 SGHNT and CDR2 YYREEE (reference sequence). Written as DNA, the CDR3 is TGTGCCAGCAGCTTGGGGGGACAGGGGAGAACCGGGGAGCTGTTTTTT. Amino acid sequence: CASSLGGQGRTGELFF.

The table lists this clone with a count of one. The chain carries TRBV5-1 and TRBJ2-5, with a possible D match to TRBD2 (5 bases). Trimming took 2 bases from V and 5 from J, leaving 13 bases between them. In germline, CDR1 is SGHRS, CDR2 YFSETQ. The CDR3 runs to 14 residues. CDR3 region: CASSFREPGETQYF. As DNA, the CDR3 is TGCGCCAGCAGCTTTAGGGAACCGGGGGAGACCCAGTACTTC.

Here the CDR3 reads CASRVFDEQYF. The CDR3 nucleotides read TGTGCCAGTCGGGTGTTCGACGAGCAGTACTTC. J is TRBJ2-7 and V is TRBV2; D call uncertain. Per germline, CDR1 SNHLY and CDR2 FYNNEI. This CDR3 has 11 amino acids. Trimming left V 9 bases short and J 5 bases short, with 11 bases between.

The V gene is TRBV30, the J gene TRBJ1-6; maybe TRBD1 (5 bases). The CDR3 is 14 amino acids. Trimming stripped 5 bases from V and 5 bases from J, with 13 bases between. In germline, CDR1 is GTSNPN, CDR2 SVGIG (reference sequence). CDR3 amino acids: CAWATTRDNSPLHF. The DNA for the CDR3 is TGTGCCTGGGCAACAACCAGGGATAATTCACCCCTCCACTTT. The whole variable domain, remainder taken from reference TRBV30 and TRBJ1-6, is SQTIHQWPATLVQPVGSPLSLECTVEGTSNPNLYWYRQAAGRGLQLLFYSVGIGQISSEVPQNLSASRPQDRQFILSSKKLLLSDSGFYLCAWATTRDNSPLHFGNGTRLTVT.

The gene calls are TRBV7-9 and TRBJ2-7; D is unresolved. V was trimmed by 4 bases and J by 4 bases, leaving 5 bases between them. Per the germline V gene, CDR1 is SEHNR and CDR2 is FQNEAQ (reference sequence). The CDR3 is made up of 11 amino acids. This CDR3 is CASSSQYEQYF. The CDR3 coding sequence is TGTGCCAGCAGCTCTCAGTACGAGCAGTACTTC.

The gene calls are TRBV28 and TRBJ1-2; 7 bases are a match to TRBD1. The V segment lost 4 bases and the J segment 8 bases; nucleotides outside the gene matches: 10. Germline V gene lookup returns CDR1 MDHEN and CDR2 SYDVKM. The CDR3 is made up of 14 amino acids. CDR3 bases: TGTGCCAGCAGTTCTCAACAGGGGAAGGGGGGCTACACCTTC. Amino acids: CASSSQQGKGGYTF.

This chain uses TRBV5-1 with TRBJ1-6; D remains unclear. Trimming took off 2 bases at V and 0 bases at J, with 6 bases between the two ends. From germline, CDR1 is SGHRS and CDR2 YFSETQ. CDR3 length: 15 residues. CDR3 in amino acids: CASSLRDSYNSPLHF. The CDR3 DNA sequence: TGCGCCAGCAGCTTACGGGACTCCTATAATTCACCCCTCCACTTT.